The text below deals with one TCR beta chain. What it recognizes is unknown. This sample is drawn from a study of human thymus T cells. General study findings and limits: V and J genes seemed to be used with bias in thymic and blood repertoires.

Resections from corrective heart surgery provided thymus tissue. Donors consisted of healthy Finnish infants (having corrective surgery for congenital heart defects). The table came from immunoSEQ multiplex PCR; TCRdb's copy has only in-frame clones and leaves some out. The data contain approximately 70,000 clones, roughly 96% of them singletons. CDR1 MDHEN and CDR2 SYDVKM come from the germline V gene. The CDR3 contains 16 residues. Trimming cost V 5 bases and J 4 bases; bases outside gene matches: 10. J is TRBJ1-2 and V is TRBV28; TRBD1 agrees at 10 bases. The TCR was taken from a girl less than two years old with a congenital heart defect but otherwise immunologically healthy. What was sequenced was thymus tissue. The CDR3 sequence: CASSTSWDRGFYGYTF. As DNA, the CDR3 is TGTGCCAGCAGTACATCTTGGGACAGGGGATTCTATGGCTACACCTTC.